This TCR beta chain was profiled in a study of neoadjuvant anti-PD-1 for oral cavity cancer. Indicated time point: after neoadjuvant nivolumab, at surgical resection. Method: immunoSEQ multiplex PCR; TCRdb's copy keeps in-frame clones and lacks some. The sample lists tens of thousands of clones, around a quarter occurring once. The CDR3 totals 12 residues. Trimming left V 6 bases short and J 7 bases short, with 12 bases between. Germline CDR1 SGHTA, CDR2 FQGTGA. This material consisted of tumor tissue, taken after nivolumab (anti-PD-1) treatment. The receptor was isolated from a person between 40 and 80 years old with oral cavity squamous cell carcinoma. The chain is built from TRBV7-3 and TRBJ1-2; D not certain. The CDR3, as DNA: TGTGCCAGCAGTCCGCCACGGGGTGGCTACACCTTC. Translation: CASSPPRGGYTF.